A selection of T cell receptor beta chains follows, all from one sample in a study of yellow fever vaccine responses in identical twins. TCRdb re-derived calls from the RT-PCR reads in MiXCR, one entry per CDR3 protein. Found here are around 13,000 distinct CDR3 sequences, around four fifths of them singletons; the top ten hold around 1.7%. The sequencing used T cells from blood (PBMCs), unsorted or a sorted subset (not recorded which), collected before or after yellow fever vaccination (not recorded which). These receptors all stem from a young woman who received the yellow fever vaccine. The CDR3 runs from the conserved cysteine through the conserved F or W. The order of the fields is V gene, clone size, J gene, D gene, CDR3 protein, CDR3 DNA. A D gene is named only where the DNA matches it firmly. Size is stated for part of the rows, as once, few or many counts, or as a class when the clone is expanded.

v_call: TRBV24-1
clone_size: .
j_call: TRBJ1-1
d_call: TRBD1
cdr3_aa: CATRDRGDTEAFF
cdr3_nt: TGTGCCACCAGAGACAGGGGGGACACTGAAGCTTTCTTT

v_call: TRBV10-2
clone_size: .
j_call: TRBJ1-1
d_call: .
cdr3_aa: CASTPLTANTEAFF
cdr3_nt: TGCGCCAGCACCCCGTTGACAGCGAACACTGAAGCTTTCTTT

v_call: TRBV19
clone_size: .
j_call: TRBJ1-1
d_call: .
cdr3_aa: CASSIRGPTNTEAFF
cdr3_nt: TGTGCCAGTAGTATAAGGGGACCGACGAACACTGAAGCTTTCTTT

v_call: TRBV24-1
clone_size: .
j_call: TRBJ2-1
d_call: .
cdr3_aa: CATSDLEGDLNEQFF
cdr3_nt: TGTGCCACCAGTGATTTGGAGGGGGACTTGAATGAGCAGTTCTTC

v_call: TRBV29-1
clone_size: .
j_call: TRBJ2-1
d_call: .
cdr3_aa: CSVFDNEQFF
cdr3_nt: TGCAGCGTTTTTGACAATGAGCAGTTCTTC

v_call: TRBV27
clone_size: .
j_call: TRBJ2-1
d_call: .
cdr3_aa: CASSLSIAGAGEQFF
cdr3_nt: TGTGCCAGCAGTTTATCGATAGCAGGGGCGGGTGAGCAGTTCTTC

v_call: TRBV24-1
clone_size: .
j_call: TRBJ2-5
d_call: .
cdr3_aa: CATSDRTRGEETQYF
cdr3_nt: TGTGCCACCAGTGACAGGACTCGGGGCGAAGAGACCCAGTACTTC

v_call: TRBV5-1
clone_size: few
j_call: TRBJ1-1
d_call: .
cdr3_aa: CASSLGVLDTEAFF
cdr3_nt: TGCGCCAGCAGCTTGGGGGTATTAGACACTGAAGCTTTCTTT

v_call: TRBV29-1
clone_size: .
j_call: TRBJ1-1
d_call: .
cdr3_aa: CSVGLTWGFTEAFF
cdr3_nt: TGCAGCGTTGGCCTAACGTGGGGGTTCACTGAAGCTTTCTTT

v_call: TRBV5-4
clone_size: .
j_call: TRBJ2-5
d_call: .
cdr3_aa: CASSLGKETQYF
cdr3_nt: TGTGCCAGCAGCTTGGGGAAAGAGACCCAGTACTTC

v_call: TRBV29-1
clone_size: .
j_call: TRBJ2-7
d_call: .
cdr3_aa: CSVEGLHTYEQYF
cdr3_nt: TGCAGCGTTGAAGGGCTACATACTTACGAGCAGTACTTC

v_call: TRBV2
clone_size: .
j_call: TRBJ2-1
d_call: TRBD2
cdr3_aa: CASIPLAGDFNEQFF
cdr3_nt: TGTGCCAGCATCCCATTAGCGGGAGATTTTAATGAGCAGTTCTTC

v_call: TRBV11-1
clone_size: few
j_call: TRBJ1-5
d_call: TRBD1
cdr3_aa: CASSQNRGGSNQPQHF
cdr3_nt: TGTGCCAGCAGCCAAAACAGGGGTGGTAGCAATCAGCCCCAGCATTTT

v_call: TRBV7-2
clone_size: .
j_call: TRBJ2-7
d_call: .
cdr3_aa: CASSFASEQYF
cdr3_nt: TGTGCCAGCAGCTTCGCCAGCGAGCAGTACTTC

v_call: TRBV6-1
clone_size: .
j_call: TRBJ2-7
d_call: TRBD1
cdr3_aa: CASSPPDRDEQYF
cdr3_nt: TGTGCCAGCAGTCCCCCTGACAGGGACGAGCAGTACTTC

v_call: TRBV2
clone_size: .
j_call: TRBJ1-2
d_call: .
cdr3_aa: CASSDTGSDGYTF
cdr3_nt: TGTGCCAGCAGTGACACCGGGTCTGATGGCTACACCTTC

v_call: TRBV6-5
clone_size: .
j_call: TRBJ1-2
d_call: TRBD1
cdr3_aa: CASSYLRTGGSYGYTF
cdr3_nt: TGTGCCAGCAGTTACCTCCGGACAGGGGGCTCCTATGGCTACACCTTC

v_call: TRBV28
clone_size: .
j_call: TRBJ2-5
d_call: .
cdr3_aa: CASSLYSQETQYF
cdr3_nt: TGTGCCAGCAGTTTATACTCACAAGAGACCCAGTACTTC

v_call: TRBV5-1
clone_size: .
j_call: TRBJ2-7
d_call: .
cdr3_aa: CASSLGTSSEQYF
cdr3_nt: TGCGCCAGCAGCCTAGGGACTTCATCCGAGCAGTACTTC

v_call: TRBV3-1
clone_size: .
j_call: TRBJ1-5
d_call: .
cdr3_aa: CASSQSGSNQPQHF
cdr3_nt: TGTGCCAGCAGCCAGTCAGGGAGCAATCAGCCCCAGCATTTT

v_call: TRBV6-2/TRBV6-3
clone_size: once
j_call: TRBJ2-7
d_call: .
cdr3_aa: CASSSHYEQYF
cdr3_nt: TGTGCCAGCAGTTCTCATTACGAGCAGTACTTC

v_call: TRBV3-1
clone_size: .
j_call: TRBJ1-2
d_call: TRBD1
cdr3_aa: CASSPRGTGANYGYTF
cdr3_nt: TGTGCCAGCAGCCCTCGGGGGACAGGCGCCAACTATGGCTACACCTTC

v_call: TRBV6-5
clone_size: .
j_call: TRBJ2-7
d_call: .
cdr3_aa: CASSYSMWGQVPYEQYF
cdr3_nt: TGTGCCAGCAGTTACTCGATGTGGGGCCAGGTCCCCTACGAGCAGTACTTC